The 13 T cell receptor beta chains below come from one sample, sequenced in a study of shared clonotypes between healthy human individuals. Data came from immunoSEQ multiplex PCR; TCRdb stores just in-frame clones and leaves some out. The sample includes around 1.9 million clones, roughly 91% of them seen just once. Naive CD8 populations comprised CD45RO-negative cells positively selected for CCR7, excluding terminally differentiated effector memory CD45RA+ cells. What was sequenced was naive CD8+ T cells from PBMCs. Source of these receptors: a man aged 18 to 29 in good health. Some clones in this sample may be carry-over from other donors' samples.

The J gene is TRBJ1-3, the V gene TRBV19; the D is unclear. The germline V and J ends were trimmed by 3 bases and 2 bases, with 8 bases remaining between them. This CDR3 contains 14 residues. CDR1 is LNHDA, CDR2 SQIVND, per germline (reference sequence). The CDR3 DNA reads TGTGCCAGTAGTATTGGGGTCCCTGGAAACACCATATATTTT. It yields the protein CASSIGVPGNTIYF.

This clone was seen a single time. The V gene is TRBV7-9, the J gene TRBJ1-5, with D possibly TRBD1 on 5 matching bases. Trimming left V 5 bases short and J 7 bases short, with 15 bases between. The CDR3 spans 14 residues. Germline CDR1 SEHNR, CDR2 FQNEAQ (reference sequence). The chain's CDR3 is CASSPGQIGQPQHF. CDR3 DNA sequence: TGTGCCAGCAGCCCCGGACAAATTGGCCAGCCCCAGCATTTT. The full variable domain, in which reference TRBV7-9 and TRBJ1-5 provide the parts outside the CDR3, is DTGVSQNPRHKITKRGQNVTFRCDPISEHNRLYWYRQTLGQGPEFLTYFQNEAQLEKSRLLSDRFSAERPKGSFSTLEIQRTEQGDSAMYLCASSPGQIGQPQHFGDGTRLSIL.

About this clone: The identical CDR3 is also encoded by other nucleotide sequences in the sample. DNA for the CDR3: TGTGCCAGCAGCCCTCAAACGAGGACTAGCTCTTCGAGCTCCTACGAGCAGTACTTC. It codes for CASSPQTRTSSSSSYEQYF. This chain joins TRBV7-9 and TRBJ2-7, with 8 positions matching TRBD2. The CDR3 extends over 19 amino acids. CDR1 and CDR2 (germline): SEHNR, FQNEAQ (reference sequence). V shed 5 bases and J 0 bases; nucleotides not matched to a gene: 18. Full variable domain (missing parts from reference TRBV7-9 and TRBJ2-7): DTGVSQNPRHKITKRGQNVTFRCDPISEHNRLYWYRQTLGQGPEFLTYFQNEAQLEKSRLLSDRFSAERPKGSFSTLEIQRTEQGDSAMYLCASSPQTRTSSSSSYEQYFGPGTRLTVT.

The genes are TRBV7-3 and TRBJ2-3; weak D call: TRBD1 (6 bases). The CDR3 is 16 residues long. The V gene's germline CDR1 is SGHTA and CDR2 FQGTGA. Between the trimmed V and J ends, which lost 2 bases and 1 base, there was a span of 13 bases. DNA of the CDR3: TGTGCCAGCAGCTTATTTAGCGCAGGGGGCACAGATACGCAGTATTTT. This sequence encodes CASSLFSAGGTDTQYF.

The J gene is TRBJ1-3, the V gene TRBV7-9; no firm D call. The V gene lost 5 bases and the J gene lost 6 bases, with 11 bases spanning the gap. The germline V gene has CDR1 SEHNR and CDR2 FQNEAQ (reference sequence). CDR3 length: 13 residues. The CDR3 DNA follows: TGTGCCAGCAGCCCCTCATTTGAAAACACCATATATTTT. Protein sequence: CASSPSFENTIYF. The whole variable domain, filled in from reference TRBV7-9 and TRBJ1-3, reads DTGVSQNPRHKITKRGQNVTFRCDPISEHNRLYWYRQTLGQGPEFLTYFQNEAQLEKSRLLSDRFSAERPKGSFSTLEIQRTEQGDSAMYLCASSPSFENTIYFGEGSWLTVV.

CDR3 region: CASRYRGHSTGELFF. The CDR3 bases are TGTGCCAGCAGATACAGGGGGCATAGCACCGGGGAGCTGTTTTTT. The V and J genes are TRBV6-1 and TRBJ2-2; 9 nucleotides agree with TRBD1. The CDR3 has 15 amino acids. The V and J ends lost 6 bases and 4 bases, in that order; junction bases with no gene match: 6. CDR1 MNHNS and CDR2 SASEGT come from the germline V gene.

This clone was counted once. The chain couples TRBV6-1 to TRBJ2-7, with D possibly being TRBD1 or TRBD2 (5 bases each). Germline CDR1 MNHNS, CDR2 SASEGT. V was clipped by 6 bases and J by 3 bases, with 15 bases between them. CDR3 length: 14 residues. The CDR3 reads CASRSRDPIYEQYF. CDR3 nucleotide sequence: TGTGCCAGCAGGTCCCGGGACCCCATCTACGAGCAGTACTTC.

This chain joins TRBV28 and TRBJ2-7, with D uncertain. Deletions cut 1 base from V and 4 bases from J, with 11 bases between. From germline, CDR1 is MDHEN and CDR2 SYDVKM. The length of the CDR3 is 14 residues. The CDR3 coding sequence is TGTGCCAGCAGTTTATTGGGGTCGCTTTACGAGCAGTACTTC. Amino acid sequence: CASSLLGSLYEQYF.

The chain uses TRBV25-1 and TRBJ2-2; D possibly corresponds to TRBD2 (5 bases). Germline CDR1 is MGHDK and CDR2 is SYGVNS. CDR3 length: 15 residues. Trimming shortened V by 3 bases and J by 4 bases, and 12 bases separated the two germline ends. The CDR3 reads CASSDPYGVTGELFF. The CDR3 nucleotides are TGTGCCAGCAGTGATCCGTACGGGGTCACCGGGGAGCTGTTTTTT.

The J gene is TRBJ1-2, the V gene TRBV29-1, with 10 bases identical to TRBD1. This CDR3 region has 15 residues. The V gene end was trimmed by 6 bases and the J gene end by 7 bases; junction bases not matched to a gene: 14. Germline lookup yields CDR1 SQVTM and CDR2 ANQGSEA. In DNA form, the CDR3 reads TGCAGCGTCCAAAGGACAGGGGGAGAATTCTTTGGCTACACCTTC. As protein: CSVQRTGGEFFGYTF.

Notes on this clone: Other DNA sequences within the sample encode an identical CDR3. The chain joins TRBV27 to TRBJ1-5; D remains unclear. Germline lookup yields CDR1 MNHEY and CDR2 SMNVEV (reference sequence). This CDR3 is built from 15 residues. V lost 0 bases and J lost 0, with 6 bases in between. Written as DNA, the CDR3 is TGTGCCAGCAGTTTATCGAGTTATAGCAATCAGCCCCAGCATTTT. Translation gives CASSLSSYSNQPQHF.

This chain uses TRBV15 with TRBJ2-7, with 7 positions matching TRBD1. Germline V lookup: CDR1 LNHNV, CDR2 YYDKDF (reference sequence). Unmatched junction bases numbered 1, after V lost 4 bases and J lost 1 base. The CDR3 covers 13 residues. This chain's CDR3 is CATSKDRSYEQYF. The CDR3 DNA is TGTGCCACCAGCAAGGACAGGTCCTACGAGCAGTACTTC.

The chain joins TRBV28 to TRBJ2-1; the D gene is possibly TRBD2 (6 bases). The germline V gene has CDR1 MDHEN and CDR2 SYDVKM. The CDR3 spans 20 residues. The V end was cut by 9 bases, the J end by 5 bases, with 35 bases between. The chain's CDR3 is CASSPPPRGRELWSHNEQFF. DNA of the CDR3: TGTGCCAGTAGCCCCCCTCCGCGGGGCCGTGAACTGTGGAGCCACAATGAGCAGTTCTTC.